At least ten counts were recorded for the clone carrying this T cell receptor (beta chain). This sample was taken from a study of T cells in Graves' hyperthyroidism and ophthalmopathy. RNA transcripts yielded amplified TCR beta CDR3 regions. The study used the HTBI primer set for a first-round RT-PCR of the TCR CDR3. TCRdb re-analysed the multiplex PCR reads in MiXCR, keeping a single row per CDR3 protein. The sample lists more than 550,000 distinct CDR3 sequences, roughly a sixth occurring once. Newly diagnosed hyperthyroidism patients aged 18 to 65 years had disease lasting under 2 months. PBMCs came from 9 to 10 ml fresh peripheral blood. J lost 0 bases, V lost 3 bases, and 1 base had no gene match. The CDR3 has 16 amino acids. The germline CDR1 and CDR2 sequences are PRHDT and FYEKMQ (reference sequence).

The sample was blood. The chain carries TRBV13 and TRBJ2-1; 11 bases line up with TRBD2. This receptor was identified in a man aged 45-65 years with Graves' hyperthyroidism. The CDR3 DNA sequence: TGTGCCAGCAGCTTGGGACTAGCGGACTCCTACAATGAGCAGTTCTTC. Residues: CASSLGLADSYNEQFF. Drawing the rest from reference TRBV13 and TRBJ2-1, the complete variable domain is AAGVIQSPRHLIKEKRETATLKCYPIPRHDTVYWYQQGPGQDPQFLISFYEKMQSDKGSIPDRFSAQQFSDYHSELNMSSLELGDSALYFCASSLGLADSYNEQFFGPGTRLTVL.